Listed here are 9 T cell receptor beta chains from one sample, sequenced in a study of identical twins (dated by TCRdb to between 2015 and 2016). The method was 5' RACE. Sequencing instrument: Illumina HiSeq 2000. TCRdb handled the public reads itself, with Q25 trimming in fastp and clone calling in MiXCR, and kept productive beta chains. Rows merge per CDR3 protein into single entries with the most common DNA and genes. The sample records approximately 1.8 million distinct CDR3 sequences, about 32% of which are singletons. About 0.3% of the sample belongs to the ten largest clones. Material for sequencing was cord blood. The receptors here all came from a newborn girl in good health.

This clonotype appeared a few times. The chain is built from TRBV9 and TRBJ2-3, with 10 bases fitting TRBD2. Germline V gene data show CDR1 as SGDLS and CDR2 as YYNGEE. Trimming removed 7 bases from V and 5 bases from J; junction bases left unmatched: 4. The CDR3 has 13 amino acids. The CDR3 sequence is CASGTSVEDTQYF. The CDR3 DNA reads TGTGCCAGCGGGACTAGCGTCGAAGATACGCAGTATTTT.

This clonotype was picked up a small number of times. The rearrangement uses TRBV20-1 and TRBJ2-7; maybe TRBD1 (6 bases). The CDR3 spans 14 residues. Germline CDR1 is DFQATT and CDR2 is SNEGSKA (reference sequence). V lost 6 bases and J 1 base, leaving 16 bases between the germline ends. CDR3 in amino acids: CSALGQIKSYEQYF. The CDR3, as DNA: TGCAGTGCCCTAGGACAGATTAAGTCCTACGAGCAGTACTTC.

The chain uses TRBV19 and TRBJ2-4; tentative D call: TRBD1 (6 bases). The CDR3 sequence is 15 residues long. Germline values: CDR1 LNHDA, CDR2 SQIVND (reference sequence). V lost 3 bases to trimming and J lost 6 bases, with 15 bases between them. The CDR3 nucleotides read TGTGCCAGTAGTATTCCCACTACAGGGCGAAACATTCAGTACTTC. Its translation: CASSIPTTGRNIQYF.

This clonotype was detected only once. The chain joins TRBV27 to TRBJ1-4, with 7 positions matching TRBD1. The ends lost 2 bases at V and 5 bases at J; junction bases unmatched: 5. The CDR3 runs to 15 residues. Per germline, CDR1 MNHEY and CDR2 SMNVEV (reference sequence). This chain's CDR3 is CASSLSGTENEKLFF. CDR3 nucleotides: TGTGCCAGCAGTTTAAGCGGGACAGAGAATGAAAAACTGTTTTTT.

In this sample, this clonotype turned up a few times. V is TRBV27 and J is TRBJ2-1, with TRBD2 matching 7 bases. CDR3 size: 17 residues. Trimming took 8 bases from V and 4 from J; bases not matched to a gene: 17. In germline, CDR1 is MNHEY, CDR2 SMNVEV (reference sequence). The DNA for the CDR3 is TGTGCCAGCCGATCAGAGATAGGGCTAGCGGATTACAATGAGCAGTTCTTC. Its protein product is CASRSEIGLADYNEQFF.

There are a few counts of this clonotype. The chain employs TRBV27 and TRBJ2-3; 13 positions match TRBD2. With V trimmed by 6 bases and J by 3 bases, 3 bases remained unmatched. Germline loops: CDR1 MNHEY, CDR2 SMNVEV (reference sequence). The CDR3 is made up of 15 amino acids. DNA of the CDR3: TGTGCCAGCAGGGGGACTAGCGGGATAACAGATACGCAGTATTTT. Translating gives CASRGTSGITDTQYF.

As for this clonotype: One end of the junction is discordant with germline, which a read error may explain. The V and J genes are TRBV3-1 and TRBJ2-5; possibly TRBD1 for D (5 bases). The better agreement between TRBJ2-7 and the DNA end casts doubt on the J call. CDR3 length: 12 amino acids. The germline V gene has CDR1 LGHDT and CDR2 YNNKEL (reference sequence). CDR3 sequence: CAGSQGTYEQYF. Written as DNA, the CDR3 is TGTGCCGGCAGCCAGGGAACCTACGAGCAGTACTTC.

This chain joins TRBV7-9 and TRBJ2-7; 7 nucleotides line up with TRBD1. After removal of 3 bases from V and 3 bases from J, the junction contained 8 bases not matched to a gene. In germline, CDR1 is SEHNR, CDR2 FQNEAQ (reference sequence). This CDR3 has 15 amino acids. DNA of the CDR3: TGTGCCAGCAGCTTCCGACAGGGTGGGCACTACGAGCAGTACTTC. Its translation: CASSFRQGGHYEQYF.

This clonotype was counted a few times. The CDR3: CASSEGNSGPQHF. For the CDR3, the DNA is TGTGCCAGCAGTGAAGGGAACAGCGGGCCCCAGCATTTT. V is TRBV25-1 and J is TRBJ1-5; no reliable D call. V lost 2 bases to trimming and J lost 9 bases, with 11 bases between them. The CDR3 is made up of 13 amino acids. Germline CDR1 and CDR2: MGHDK and SYGVNS. The variable domain in full, completed from reference TRBV25-1 and TRBJ1-5, reads EADIYQTPRYLVIGTGKKITLECSQTMGHDKMYWYQQDPGMELHLIHYSYGVNSTEKGDLSSESTVSRIRTEHFPLTLESARPSHTSQYLCASSEGNSGPQHFGDGTRLSIL.